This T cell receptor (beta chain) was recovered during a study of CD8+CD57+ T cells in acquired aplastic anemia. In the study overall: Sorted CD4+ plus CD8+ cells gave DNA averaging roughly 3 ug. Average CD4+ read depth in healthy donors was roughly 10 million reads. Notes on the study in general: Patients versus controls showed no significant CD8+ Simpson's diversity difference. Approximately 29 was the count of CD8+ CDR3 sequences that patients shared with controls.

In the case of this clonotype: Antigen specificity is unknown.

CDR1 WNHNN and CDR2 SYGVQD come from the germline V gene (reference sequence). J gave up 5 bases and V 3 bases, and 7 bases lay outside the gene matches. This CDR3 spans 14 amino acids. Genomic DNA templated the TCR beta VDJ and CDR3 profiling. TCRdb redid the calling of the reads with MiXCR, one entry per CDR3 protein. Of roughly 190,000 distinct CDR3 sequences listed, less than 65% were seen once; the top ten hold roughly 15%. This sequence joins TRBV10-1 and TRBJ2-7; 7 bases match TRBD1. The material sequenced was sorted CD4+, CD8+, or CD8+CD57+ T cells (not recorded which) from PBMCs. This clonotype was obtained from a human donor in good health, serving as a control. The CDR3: CASSDNDRADEQYF. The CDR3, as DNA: TGCGCCAGCAGTGATAACGACAGGGCGGACGAGCAGTACTTC.